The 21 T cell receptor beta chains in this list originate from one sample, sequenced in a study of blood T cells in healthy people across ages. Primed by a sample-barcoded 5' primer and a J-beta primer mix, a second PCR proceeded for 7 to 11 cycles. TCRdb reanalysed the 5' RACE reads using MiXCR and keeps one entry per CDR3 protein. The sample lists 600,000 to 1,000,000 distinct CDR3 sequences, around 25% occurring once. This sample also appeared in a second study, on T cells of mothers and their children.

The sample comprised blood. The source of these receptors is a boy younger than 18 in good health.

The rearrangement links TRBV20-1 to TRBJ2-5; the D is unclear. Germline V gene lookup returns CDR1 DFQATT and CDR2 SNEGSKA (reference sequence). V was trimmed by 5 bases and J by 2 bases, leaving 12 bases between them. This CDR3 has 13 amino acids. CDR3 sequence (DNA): TGCAGTGCTCGTACACCGAAACAAGAGACCCAGTACTTC. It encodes CSARTPKQETQYF.

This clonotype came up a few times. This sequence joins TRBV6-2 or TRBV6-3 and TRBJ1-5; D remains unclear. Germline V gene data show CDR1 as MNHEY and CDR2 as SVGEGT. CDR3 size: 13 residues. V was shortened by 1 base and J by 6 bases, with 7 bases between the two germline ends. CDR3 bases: TGTGCCAGCAGTTACTATCTAGGTCAGCCCCAGCATTTT. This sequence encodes CASSYYLGQPQHF.

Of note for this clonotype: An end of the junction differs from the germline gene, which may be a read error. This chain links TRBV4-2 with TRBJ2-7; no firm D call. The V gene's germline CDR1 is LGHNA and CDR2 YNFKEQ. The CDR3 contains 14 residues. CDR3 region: CAGSPLFGAYEQYF. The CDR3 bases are TGTGCCGGCAGCCCCTTGTTTGGGGCCTACGAGCAGTACTTC.

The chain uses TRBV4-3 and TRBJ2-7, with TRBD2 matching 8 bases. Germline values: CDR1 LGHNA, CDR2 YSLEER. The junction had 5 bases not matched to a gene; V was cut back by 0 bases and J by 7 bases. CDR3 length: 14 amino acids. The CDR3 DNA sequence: TGCGCCAGCAGCCAAGACGGGAGGGTCGGAGAGCAGTACTTC. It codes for CASSQDGRVGEQYF.

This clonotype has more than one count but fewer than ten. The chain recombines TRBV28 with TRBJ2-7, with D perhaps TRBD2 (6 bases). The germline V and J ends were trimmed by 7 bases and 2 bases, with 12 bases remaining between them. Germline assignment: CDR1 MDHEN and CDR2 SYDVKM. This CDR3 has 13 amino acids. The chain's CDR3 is CASTGGIPYEQYF. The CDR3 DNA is TGTGCCAGCACCGGGGGAATACCCTACGAGCAGTACTTC.

The CDR3 nucleotides read TGTGCCAGCAGCTTATCACGACTAGCGGGGAGGACAGATACGCAGTATTTT. Translating gives CASSLSRLAGRTDTQYF. This sequence joins TRBV7-2 and TRBJ2-3; 11 bases are a match to TRBD2. Germline lookup yields CDR1 SGHTA and CDR2 FQGNSA. The CDR3 is 17 amino acids. The J segment lost 3 bases and the V segment lost 2 bases, leaving 7 bases of the junction unmatched.

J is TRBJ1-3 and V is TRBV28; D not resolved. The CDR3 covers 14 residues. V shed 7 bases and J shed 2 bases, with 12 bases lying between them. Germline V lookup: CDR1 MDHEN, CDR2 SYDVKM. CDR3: CASTPPRAGNTIYF. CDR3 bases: TGTGCCAGCACCCCTCCAAGGGCTGGAAACACCATATATTTT.

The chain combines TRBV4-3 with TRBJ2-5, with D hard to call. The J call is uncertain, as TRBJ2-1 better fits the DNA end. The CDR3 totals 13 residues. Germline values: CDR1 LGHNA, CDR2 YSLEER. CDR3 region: CASSQDGSNEQFF. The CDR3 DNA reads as TGCGCCAGCAGCCAAGACGGTTCCAATGAGCAGTTCTTC.

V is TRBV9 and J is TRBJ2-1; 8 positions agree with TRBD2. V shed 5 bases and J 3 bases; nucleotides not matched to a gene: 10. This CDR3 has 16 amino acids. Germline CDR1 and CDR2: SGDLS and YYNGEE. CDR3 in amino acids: CASSVWGAGDYNEQFF. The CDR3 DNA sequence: TGTGCCAGCAGTGTGTGGGGAGCGGGAGACTACAATGAGCAGTTCTTC.

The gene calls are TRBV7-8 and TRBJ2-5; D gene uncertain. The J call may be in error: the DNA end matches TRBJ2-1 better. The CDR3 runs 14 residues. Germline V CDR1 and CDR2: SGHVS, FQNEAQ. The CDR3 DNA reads TGTGCCAGCAGCTTAGCGGTCCTCCCCAATGAGCAGTTCTTC. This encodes CASSLAVLPNEQFF.

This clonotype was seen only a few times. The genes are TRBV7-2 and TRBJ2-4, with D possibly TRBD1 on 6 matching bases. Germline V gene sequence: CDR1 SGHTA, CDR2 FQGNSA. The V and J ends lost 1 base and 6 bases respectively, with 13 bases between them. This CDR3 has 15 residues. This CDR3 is CASSLGGLPRNIQYF. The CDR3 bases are TGTGCCAGCAGCTTAGGGGGGCTCCCGAGAAACATTCAGTACTTC.

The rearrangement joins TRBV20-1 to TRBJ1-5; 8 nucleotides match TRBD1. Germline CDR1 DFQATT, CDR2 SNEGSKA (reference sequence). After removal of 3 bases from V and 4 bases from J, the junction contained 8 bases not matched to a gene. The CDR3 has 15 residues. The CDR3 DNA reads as TGCAGTGCTAGGGACAGGGAAGGAGGGAATCAGCCCCAGCATTTT. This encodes CSARDREGGNQPQHF.

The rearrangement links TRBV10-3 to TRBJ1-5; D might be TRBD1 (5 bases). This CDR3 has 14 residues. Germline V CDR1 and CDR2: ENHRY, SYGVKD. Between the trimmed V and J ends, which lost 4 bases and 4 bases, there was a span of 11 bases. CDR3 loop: CAISAGEGNQPQHF. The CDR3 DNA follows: TGTGCCATCAGTGCGGGAGAGGGGAATCAGCCCCAGCATTTT.

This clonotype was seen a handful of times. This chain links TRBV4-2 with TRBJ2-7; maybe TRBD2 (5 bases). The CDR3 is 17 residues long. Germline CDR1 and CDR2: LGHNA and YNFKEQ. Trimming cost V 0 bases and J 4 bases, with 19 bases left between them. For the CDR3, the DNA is TGTGCCAGCAGCCAAGATGCAGGCTACATCGACTATTACGAGCAGTACTTC. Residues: CASSQDAGYIDYYEQYF.

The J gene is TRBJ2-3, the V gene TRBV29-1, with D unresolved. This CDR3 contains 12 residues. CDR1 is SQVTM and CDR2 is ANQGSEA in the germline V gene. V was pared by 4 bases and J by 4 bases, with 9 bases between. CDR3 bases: TGCAGCGTTGGGGGAAGCGCAGATACGCAGTATTTT. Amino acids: CSVGGSADTQYF.

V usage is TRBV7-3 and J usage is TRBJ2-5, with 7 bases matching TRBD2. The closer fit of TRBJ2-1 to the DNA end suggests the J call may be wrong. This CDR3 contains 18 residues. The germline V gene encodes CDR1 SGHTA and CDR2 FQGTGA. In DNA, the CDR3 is TGTGCCAGCAGCTTAAACCCATTGGTGGGAGGGCTCATGGATGAGCAGTTCTTC. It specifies CASSLNPLVGGLMDEQFF.

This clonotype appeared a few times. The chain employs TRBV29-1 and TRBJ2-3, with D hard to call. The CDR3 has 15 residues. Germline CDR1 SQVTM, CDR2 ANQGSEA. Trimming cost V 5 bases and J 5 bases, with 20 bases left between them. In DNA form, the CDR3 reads TGCAGCGTTTTTTTCCATGAAGAGAACGAAGATACGCAGTATTTT. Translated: CSVFFHEENEDTQYF.

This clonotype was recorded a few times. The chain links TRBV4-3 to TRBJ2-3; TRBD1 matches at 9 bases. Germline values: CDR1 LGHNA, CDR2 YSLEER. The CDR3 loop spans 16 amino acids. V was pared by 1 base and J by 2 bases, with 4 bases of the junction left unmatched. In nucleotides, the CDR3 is TGCGCCAGCAGCCAAGGGGGACAGGGACTCACAGATACGCAGTATTTT. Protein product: CASSQGGQGLTDTQYF.

Here the CDR3 DNA reads TGCGCCAGCAGCGGATCAGGGGACTTCTACAATGAGCAGTTCTTC. It is translated as CASSGSGDFYNEQFF. The chain has TRBV5-1 and TRBJ2-5, with D perhaps being TRBD1 or TRBD2 (6 bases each). The J call may be mistaken, given a closer DNA end match to TRBJ2-1. The CDR3 extends over 15 amino acids. Germline V gene data show CDR1 as SGHRS and CDR2 as YFSETQ.

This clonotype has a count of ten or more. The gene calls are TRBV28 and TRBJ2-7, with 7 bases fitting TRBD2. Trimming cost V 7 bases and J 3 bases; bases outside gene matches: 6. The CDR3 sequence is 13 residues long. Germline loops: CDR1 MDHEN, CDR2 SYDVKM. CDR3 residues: CASISAGVYEQYF. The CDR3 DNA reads TGTGCCAGCATCTCTGCGGGGGTCTACGAGCAGTACTTC.

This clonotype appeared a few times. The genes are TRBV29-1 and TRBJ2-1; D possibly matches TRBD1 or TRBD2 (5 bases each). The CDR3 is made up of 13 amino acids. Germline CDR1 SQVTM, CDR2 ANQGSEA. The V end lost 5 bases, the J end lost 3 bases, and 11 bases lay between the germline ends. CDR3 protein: CSVSGAIYNEQFF. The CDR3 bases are TGCAGCGTTTCCGGGGCGATCTACAATGAGCAGTTCTTC.